This is a list of T cell receptor beta chains from one sample in a study of blood T cell repertoires in COVID-19. Profiling relied on immunoSEQ multiplex PCR, and the TCRdb table lists in-frame clones only, not all of them. The sample has about half a million clones, 80% to 90% seen once. The sample was peripheral blood. The receptors come from a human donor in a cohort sampled during active COVID-19. Each CDR3 is given with its conserved first and last residue. D genes are given only for firm matches. Size values are once, few and many counts, or a class for expanded clones, and some rows have none.

j_gene,abundance,d_gene,v_gene,CDR3aa,CDR3nt
TRBJ2-1,NA,NA,TRBV7-9,CASSRLGDEQFF,TGTGCCAGCAGCCGACTCGGGGATGAGCAGTTCTTC
TRBJ2-3,NA,TRBD2,TRBV30,CAWSGGRRGDTQYF,TGTGCCTGGAGTGGCGGGAGGAGGGGAGATACGCAGTATTTT
TRBJ2-1,once,TRBD2,TRBV10-3,CAISASSGRSNEQFF,TGTGCCATCAGTGCCTCTAGCGGGAGGAGCAATGAGCAGTTCTTC
TRBJ1-2,many,NA,TRBV30,CAWKLSGGYGYTF,TGTGCCTGGAAACTCTCTGGTGGCTATGGCTACACCTTC
TRBJ2-5,NA,NA,TRBV11-3,CASKPGANQETQYF,TGTGCCAGCAAACCAGGGGCTAACCAAGAGACCCAGTACTTC
TRBJ1-5,NA,TRBD1,TRBV7-9,CASSLGTGVQPQHF,TGTGCCAGCAGCTTAGGGACAGGGGTTCAGCCCCAGCATTTT
TRBJ1-2,NA,TRBD1,TRBV19,CASNGDRGVNTDGYTF,TGTGCCAGTAATGGAGACAGGGGTGTAAATACCGATGGCTACACCTTC
TRBJ2-7,NA,TRBD1,TRBV7-9,CASSSVVGTGDLEQYF,TGTGCCAGCAGCTCAGTCGTCGGGACAGGGGATCTCGAGCAGTACTTC
TRBJ1-1,NA,NA,TRBV5-6,CASSSQATVNTEAFF,TGTGCCAGCAGCTCCCAAGCTACAGTAAACACTGAAGCTTTCTTT
TRBJ2-3,NA,NA,TRBV29-1,CSSRPIEDTQYF,TGCAGCTCTAGGCCTATTGAGGATACGCAGTATTTT
TRBJ1-5,NA,NA,TRBV6-5,CASRQVDKSNQPQHF,TGTGCCAGCAGACAGGTAGATAAGAGCAATCAGCCCCAGCATTTT
TRBJ1-2,NA,NA,TRBV6-1,CASSEFSLQSNYGYTF,TGTGCCAGCAGTGAATTTTCCTTACAGTCTAACTATGGCTACACCTTC
TRBJ2-1,NA,NA,TRBV11-2,CASSLVFIRQRNNEQFF,TGTGCCAGCAGCTTAGTGTTTATCAGGCAACGAAACAATGAGCAGTTCTTC
TRBJ2-1,NA,NA,TRBV5-1,CASSELGSYNEQFF,TGCGCCAGCAGCGAACTAGGCTCCTACAATGAGCAGTTCTTC
TRBJ1-1,NA,NA,TRBV2,CASSEMALEAFF,TGTGCCAGCAGTGAAATGGCCCTTGAAGCTTTCTTT
TRBJ2-7,once,TRBD2,TRBV7-2,CASSLASGGPYEQYF,TGTGCCAGCAGCTTAGCTAGCGGGGGCCCCTACGAGCAGTACTTC
TRBJ2-2,NA,TRBD1,TRBV11-2,CASSRDRANTGELFF,TGTGCCAGCAGCCGGGACAGGGCGAACACCGGGGAGCTGTTTTTT
TRBJ2-3,NA,TRBD2,TRBV30,CAWSVTSGTGTDTQYF,TGTGCCTGGAGTGTGACTAGCGGGACCGGCACAGATACGCAGTATTTT
TRBJ1-2,NA,TRBD1,TRBV19,CASSLRQGGNGYTF,TGTGCCAGTAGTCTGAGACAGGGGGGTAATGGCTACACCTTC
TRBJ1-2,NA,NA,TRBV3-1/TRBV3-2,CASSQGSSPNYGYTF,TGTGCCAGCAGCCAAGGGAGCTCACCAAACTATGGCTACACCTTC
TRBJ1-2,NA,NA,TRBV9,CASGKRGGYGYTF,TGTGCCAGCGGGAAAAGGGGGGGATATGGCTACACCTTC
TRBJ2-1,NA,NA,TRBV18,CASSLNSADEQFF,TGTGCCAGCTCACTAAACTCTGCCGATGAGCAGTTCTTC
TRBJ2-7,NA,TRBD1,TRBV15,CATSKDRASYEQYF,TGTGCCACCTCTAAGGACAGGGCCTCCTACGAGCAGTACTTC
TRBJ2-7,NA,TRBD1,TRBV19,CASSPGTGTGNYEQYF,TGTGCCAGTAGTCCGGGGACCGGGACAGGGAACTACGAGCAGTACTTC
TRBJ2-5,NA,NA,TRBV7-5,CARSLASGSPEETQYF,TGTGCCAGAAGCTTGGCTAGCGGGAGCCCTGAAGAGACCCAGTACTTC
TRBJ1-6,NA,TRBD1,TRBV5-1,CASSLDLQGSNSPLHF,TGCGCCAGCAGCTTGGACCTACAGGGGAGTAATTCACCCCTCCACTTT
TRBJ2-3,NA,NA,TRBV7-3,CASSVGPAKDTQYF,TGTGCCAGCAGCGTGGGCCCCGCTAAAGATACGCAGTATTTT
TRBJ1-2,NA,NA,TRBV28,CASSAAESLANYGYTF,TGTGCCAGCAGTGCGGCAGAGTCTTTAGCTAACTATGGCTACACCTTC
TRBJ1-2,NA,NA,TRBV25-1,CASSYSTGPTNYGYTF,TGTGCCAGCAGTTACTCGACAGGACCCACTAACTATGGCTACACCTTC
TRBJ1-1,NA,NA,TRBV5-1,CASSSRRATEMNTEAFF,TGCGCCAGCAGCTCCAGGAGGGCAACAGAGATGAACACTGAAGCTTTCTTT
TRBJ2-3,NA,NA,TRBV24-1,CATSDSGQSTDTQYF,TGTGCCACCAGTGATTCAGGGCAATCCACAGATACGCAGTATTTT
TRBJ2-7,once,NA,TRBV4-1,CASSLELGSYEQYF,TGCGCCAGCAGCCTTGAACTAGGCTCCTACGAGCAGTACTTC
TRBJ2-7,NA,TRBD2,TRBV30,CACNSGLSSYEQYF,TGTGCCTGTAATAGCGGGCTGAGCTCCTACGAGCAGTACTTC